The present TCR beta chain was sequenced within a study of PD-1 blockade in mismatch repair-deficient tumors. Study context: Enrolled about 2013-2016, patients had progressing, pretreated mismatch repair-deficient cancers of over nine types. Whole-study findings and limits: Tumor-resident clones, often undetectable pretreatment in blood, expanded then contracted after pembrolizumab.

The TCR-sequenced patients were three responders to pembrolizumab. Sequencing was performed with immunoSEQ multiplex PCR; in TCRdb, only in-frame clones are kept and a portion is missing. The top ten clones hold approximately 3.5% of a sample with around 49,000 clones, over 60% of them seen once. This clone was observed a handful of times. Antigen specificity is unknown. The V gene's germline CDR1 is MNHNS and CDR2 SASEGT. This CDR3 spans 11 amino acids. J was trimmed by 6 bases and V by 7 bases; bases with no gene match: 2. The material sequenced was PBMCs, taken before pembrolizumab treatment. V and J are TRBV6-1 and TRBJ1-2, with 7 bases lining up with TRBD1. This clonotype originated in an adult with mismatch repair-deficient cancer. The CDR3 DNA sequence: TGTGCCAGCAACAGGGGAAATGGCTACACCTTC. Translated, it gives CASNRGNGYTF.